This is a list of T cell receptor beta chains from one sample in a study of cytomegalovirus exposure and HLA in healthy donors. Using immunoSEQ multiplex PCR, the repertoire was profiled, and TCRdb retains in-frame clones only, with some absent. The table includes more than 150,000 clones, roughly 77% detected once. Sequencing was performed on PBMCs. Receptor source: a woman aged 30 to 39 in good health and CMV-seronegative. CDR3s include the opening cysteine and the closing phenylalanine or tryptophan. D genes are given only for firm matches. Not all rows give a size; the values are once, few, many and, for expanded clones, a class.

V,D,J,size,DNA,CDR3
TRBV5-4,NA,TRBJ2-3,NA,TGTGCCAGCAGCTTGAGGTTGCGGAGCACAGATACGCAGTATTTT,CASSLRLRSTDTQYF
TRBV27,NA,TRBJ2-3,once,TGTGCCAGCAGTAGAACTACTCTCAACACAGATACGCAGTATTTT,CASSRTTLNTDTQYF
TRBV6-5,NA,TRBJ2-3,NA,TGTGCCAGCAGTACCACAGGGTGGGATACGCAGTATTTT,CASSTTGWDTQYF
TRBV7-2,NA,TRBJ2-2,few,TGTGCCAGCAGCTTACGACTAGTGGGGAACACCGGGGAGCTGTTTTTT,CASSLRLVGNTGELFF
TRBV7-9,NA,TRBJ2-3,NA,TGTGCCAGCAGCCTGAGAGAGAGTCAAGTGAGCACAGATACGCAGTATTTT,CASSLRESQVSTDTQYF
TRBV5-6,NA,TRBJ2-3,NA,TGTGCCAGCAGCTTGGGCGGGGCAGATACGCAGTATTTT,CASSLGGADTQYF
TRBV29-1,TRBD2,TRBJ2-5,NA,TGCAGCGTCGCGGGGGGCTCCGCAGAGACCCAGTACTTC,CSVAGGSAETQYF
TRBV6-4,TRBD1,TRBJ1-6,medium-sized,TGTGCCAGCAGTGACTCCATGGGACAGGGGGCACCCCTCCACTTT,CASSDSMGQGAPLHF
TRBV4-3,TRBD2,TRBJ2-1,few,TGCGCCAGCAGCCAGGACATTACCGGACTAGCGGGGAAATCCCAGTTCTTC,CASSQDITGLAGKSQFF
TRBV4-1,TRBD2,TRBJ2-1,NA,TGCGCCAGCAGCCACGGACTAGCGGGGGGATACAATGAGCAGTTCTTC,CASSHGLAGGYNEQFF
TRBV2,TRBD2,TRBJ2-1,NA,TGTGCCACCAGAGGTTTGCGGGGGGGCTCCTACAATGAGCAGTTCTTC,CATRGLRGGSYNEQFF
TRBV19,NA,TRBJ1-1,NA,TGTGCCAGTAGGGTCCAGGTATTGGACACTGAAGCTTTCTTT,CASRVQVLDTEAFF
TRBV5-1,TRBD1,TRBJ1-1,NA,TGCGCCAGCAGCTTTGGACAGGGGAGAATCACTGAAGCTTTCTTT,CASSFGQGRITEAFF
TRBV5-1,NA,TRBJ1-1,NA,TGCGCCAGCAGCTTGGGGGGGGTAACTGAAGCTTTCTTT,CASSLGGVTEAFF
TRBV5-4,NA,TRBJ1-3,NA,TGTGCCAGCAGCTTGGCAGGTGGAAACACCATATATTTT,CASSLAGGNTIYF
TRBV4-2,TRBD2,TRBJ2-1,NA,TGTGCCAGCAGCCAGAGCGGGGGTGCCTACAATGAGCAGTTCTTC,CASSQSGGAYNEQFF
TRBV9,NA,TRBJ2-3,NA,TGTGCCAGCAGCGTCTTAGATGGGGCCACGCAGTATTTT,CASSVLDGATQYF
TRBV2,NA,TRBJ2-7,once,TGTGCCAGCAGTGAAGCTCCTGGGTTTGCGGGTGAAATCGGCGAGCAGTACTTC,CASSEAPGFAGEIGEQYF
TRBV2,TRBD2,TRBJ2-3,NA,TGTGCCAGCAGGGAGACTAGCGGGGAGGCAGATACGCAGTATTTT,CASRETSGEADTQYF
TRBV4-1,NA,TRBJ2-5,NA,TGCGCCAGCAGCCAAGAATGGAGTTCCCCAGACCAAGAGACCCAGTACTTC,CASSQEWSSPDQETQYF
TRBV4-1,NA,TRBJ2-3,NA,TGCGCCAGCAGCCAAGTTCCAGGAATTGGGACAGATACGCAGTATTTT,CASSQVPGIGTDTQYF
TRBV4-1,TRBD1,TRBJ1-1,NA,TGCGCCAGCAGCCCGGACAGGGCGAACACTGAAGCTTTCTTT,CASSPDRANTEAFF
TRBV7-2,TRBD2,TRBJ2-3,once,TGTGCCAGCAGCTCCCCGGGACTAGCGGGCTCTAGCACAGATACGCAGTATTTT,CASSSPGLAGSSTDTQYF
TRBV19,NA,TRBJ2-1,NA,TGTGCCAGTAGTATTTACAACAATGAGCAGTTCTTC,CASSIYNNEQFF
TRBV6-7,TRBD1,TRBJ1-2,once,TGTGCCAGCAGTTCGCCGGGACAGGGGTTCTCTGGCTACACCTTC,CASSSPGQGFSGYTF
TRBV4-3,NA,TRBJ1-4,NA,TGCGCCAGCAGCCAAGATGGCCCGACAGGTATAAGCGAAAAACTGTTTTTT,CASSQDGPTGISEKLFF
TRBV4-3,TRBD1,TRBJ2-2,few,TGCGCCAGCAGCCCGGGACAGGGGGACACCGGGGAGCTGTTTTTT,CASSPGQGDTGELFF
TRBV15,NA,TRBJ2-1,NA,TGTGCCACCAGCTTCCGGACAGGGCGGGGGTACAATGAGCAGTTCTTC,CATSFRTGRGYNEQFF
TRBV7-2,NA,TRBJ1-2,NA,TGTGCCAGCACCATGGCTGGGGAGGGCTACACCTTC,CASTMAGEGYTF
TRBV9,NA,TRBJ2-5,NA,TGTGCCAGCAGCGGAACGTCTAGCCCGAAAGAGACCCAGTACTTC,CASSGTSSPKETQYF
TRBV27,NA,TRBJ1-2,NA,TGTGCCAGCAGTTTAGTATCGGGTGGTCTCTATGGCTACACCTTC,CASSLVSGGLYGYTF
TRBV27,TRBD1,TRBJ1-2,NA,TGTGCCAGCAGCATGACAGGGGAACGTGGCTACACCTTC,CASSMTGERGYTF
TRBV7-9,TRBD1,TRBJ1-1,NA,TGTGCCAGCAGCCCCGAGACAGGGTTCACTGAAGCTTTCTTT,CASSPETGFTEAFF
TRBV5-1,TRBD1,TRBJ2-7,NA,TGCGCCAGCAGCTTCCTCGAGGGACAGGGTTCCTACGAGCAGTACTTC,CASSFLEGQGSYEQYF
TRBV29-1,NA,TRBJ1-1,NA,TGCAGCGTTGATGGAGGGGCGGGGGCGAACACTGAAGCTTTCTTT,CSVDGGAGANTEAFF
TRBV7-9,NA,TRBJ1-6,NA,TGTGCCAGCACCCCAGGCTCCTATAATTCACCCCTCCACTTT,CASTPGSYNSPLHF
TRBV19,NA,TRBJ2-2,few,TGTGCCAGTAGTCCACTCACAAGCGGGAACACCGGGGAGCTGTTTTTT,CASSPLTSGNTGELFF
TRBV5-6,TRBD1,TRBJ2-7,few,TGTGCCAGCAGCTTGGCCTACGAGACAGGGCCCTACGAGCAGTACTTC,CASSLAYETGPYEQYF
TRBV6-6,NA,TRBJ1-2,NA,TGTGCCAGCAGTTACTCGCCGACAGTCTCTAGTGGCTACACCTTC,CASSYSPTVSSGYTF
TRBV5-1,NA,TRBJ1-1,once,TGCGCCAGCAGCTTTAGACCGTCCGAGGCCCCTGAAGCTTTCTTT,CASSFRPSEAPEAFF
TRBV4-1,NA,TRBJ1-4,NA,TGCGCCAGCAGTCAGCAAGGGACTCGGGATGAAAAACTGTTTTTT,CASSQQGTRDEKLFF
TRBV6-5,NA,TRBJ2-1,NA,TGTGCCAGCAGTTACTGGGCCCACGACCCCTACAATGAGCAGTTCTTC,CASSYWAHDPYNEQFF
TRBV10-1,TRBD1,TRBJ2-1,NA,TGCGCCACCATTTCGCCGGTACAGGGGGCTCGACGGGGGGACTACAATGAGCAGTTCTTC,CATISPVQGARRGDYNEQFF
TRBV2,NA,TRBJ2-5,NA,TGTGCCAGCAGAGGAGGGACCCAGTACTTC,CASRGGTQYF
TRBV19,TRBD1,TRBJ1-2,NA,TGTGCCAGTACCGTTCTAGGACAGGGGGCCTATGGCTACACCTTC,CASTVLGQGAYGYTF
TRBV5-1,TRBD1,TRBJ2-7,NA,TGCGCCAGTCGGGACAGCTACGAGCAGTACTTC,CASRDSYEQYF
TRBV4-1,TRBD2,TRBJ2-3,NA,TGCGCCAGCAGCCTGGGGGTGATAGGGGGGACTAGCAGCACAGATACGCAGTATTTT,CASSLGVIGGTSSTDTQYF
TRBV7-9,NA,TRBJ1-4,NA,TGTGCCAGCAGCTTAGAGGACCGGCCCCGCGGGGGTGAAAAACTGTTTTTT,CASSLEDRPRGGEKLFF
TRBV25-1,NA,TRBJ1-4,NA,TGTGCCAGCAGTGAACTGCAGGGGAAAAAACTGTTTTTT,CASSELQGKKLFF
TRBV5-8,NA,TRBJ2-7,once,TGTGCCAGCAGCCACATGCTCTACGAGCAGTACTTC,CASSHMLYEQYF
TRBV23-1,NA,TRBJ1-4,once,TGCGCCAGCAGGTCCCTACAGGACGCTTTAAATGAAAAACTGTTTTTT,CASRSLQDALNEKLFF
TRBV4-2,NA,TRBJ1-2,NA,TGTGCCAGCAGTTCGACAGAATCAGACGTCTATGGCTACACCTTC,CASSSTESDVYGYTF
TRBV7-2,NA,TRBJ1-6,NA,TGTGCCAGCAGCTTAGCATCAGGGCCCAGCTATTCACCCCTCCACTTT,CASSLASGPSYSPLHF
TRBV9,NA,TRBJ2-1,few,TGTGCCAGCAGCGTAGCTCCTCAGGGGTTCAATGAGCAGTTCTTC,CASSVAPQGFNEQFF
TRBV4-3,NA,TRBJ1-1,NA,TGCGCCAGCAGAGGACAATGGGACACTGAAGCTTTCTTT,CASRGQWDTEAFF